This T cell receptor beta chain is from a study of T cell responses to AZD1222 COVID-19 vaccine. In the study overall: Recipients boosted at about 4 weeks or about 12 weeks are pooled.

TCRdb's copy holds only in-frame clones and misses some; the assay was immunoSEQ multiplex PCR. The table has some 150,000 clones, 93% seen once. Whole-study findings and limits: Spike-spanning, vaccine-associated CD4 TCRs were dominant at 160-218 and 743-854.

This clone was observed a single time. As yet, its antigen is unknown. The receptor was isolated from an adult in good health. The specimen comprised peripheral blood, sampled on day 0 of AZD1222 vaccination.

The CDR3 DNA is TGCGCCAGCAGCCAACGGACTAGCGGCACAGATACGCAGTATTTT. This translates into CASSQRTSGTDTQYF. The V and J genes are TRBV4-1 and TRBJ2-3; 9 bases agree with TRBD2. The junction had 1 base not matched to a gene; V was cut back by 2 bases and J by 1 base. CDR1 and CDR2 from the germline V gene are MGHRA and YSYEKL. The CDR3 is 15 residues long.